The 16 T cell receptor beta chains reported below all come from one sample, sequenced in a study of radiation and T cells in renal cell carcinoma. Described time point: blood 4 weeks post-SBRT, at nephrectomy. Treatment noted: 15 Gy SBRT to primary tumor, nephrectomy 4 weeks later. Sequenced by immunoSEQ multiplex PCR; TCRdb stores in-frame clones only, minus some. The sample has 150,000 to 200,000 clones, 88% seen once. Sequencing was performed on blood, taken from a patient whose treatment included radiotherapy and nephrectomy. Source of these receptors: a woman between 45 and 60 years old with renal cell carcinoma.

V usage is TRBV6-5 and J usage is TRBJ1-4, with unresolved D. Germline V CDR1 and CDR2: MNHEY, SVGAGI. CDR3 length: 14 amino acids. V was shortened by 6 bases and J by 8 bases, with 16 bases between the two germline ends. CDR3 residues: CASSSGPHGEKLFF. The CDR3 DNA is TGTGCCAGCAGCTCCGGGCCCCATGGGGAAAAACTGTTTTTT.

This clone was recorded a few times. The genes are TRBV5-1 and TRBJ2-1; D may be TRBD1 (5 bases). The germline V and J ends were trimmed by 0 bases and 4 bases, with 14 bases remaining between them. The CDR3 loop spans 16 amino acids. Germline values: CDR1 SGHRS, CDR2 YFSETQ. In nucleotides, the CDR3 is TGCGCCAGCAGCTTGGCCCCTACGACAGTTTACAATGAGCAGTTCTTC. The encoded protein is CASSLAPTTVYNEQFF. Looking up the rest from reference TRBV5-1 and TRBJ2-1 gives the full variable domain: KAGVTQTPRYLIKTRGQQVTLSCSPISGHRSVSWYQQTPGQGLQFLFEYFSETQRNKGNFPGRFSGRQFSNSRSEMNVSTLELGDSALYLCASSLAPTTVYNEQFFGPGTRLTVL.

V gene TRBV6-5 combines with J gene TRBJ2-7; 7 nucleotides line up with TRBD1. CDR3 length: 13 residues. Germline CDR1 reads MNHEY; CDR2 reads SVGAGI. V trimming: 7 bases; J trimming: 5 bases; junction bases outside the gene matches: 8. This chain's CDR3 is CASNPDRAHEQYF. The CDR3 bases are TGTGCCAGCAATCCCGACAGGGCCCACGAGCAGTACTTC.

There are a few counts of this clone. This sample also contains other DNA sequences that code for the same CDR3. The chain combines TRBV9 with TRBJ1-1; 7 positions match TRBD1. The germline gives CDR1 SGDLS, CDR2 YYNGEE. The CDR3 is 14 residues long. V was pared by 4 bases and J by 1 base, with 4 bases of the junction left unmatched. CDR3: CASSTRDRNTEAFF. CDR3 DNA: TGTGCCAGCAGCACCAGGGACAGGAACACTGAAGCTTTCTTT.

The chain recombines TRBV7-2 with TRBJ2-5; D gene uncertain. Looked up from germline, CDR1 is SGHTA and CDR2 is FQGNSA. This CDR3 comprises 16 residues. V was pared by 0 bases and J by 3 bases, with 14 bases between. Written as DNA, the CDR3 is TGTGCCAGCAGCTTAGCGTTCAAAGTTGCAAAAGAGACCCAGTACTTC. Protein: CASSLAFKVAKETQYF.

This chain joins TRBV7-3 and TRBJ1-5, with a tentative D call TRBD1 (5 bases). The V and J ends lost 5 bases and 7 bases respectively, with 18 bases between them. This CDR3 contains 15 residues. Germline V gives CDR1 SGHTA, CDR2 FQGTGA. The chain's CDR3 is CASSPEPGTRQPQHF. In nucleotides, the CDR3 is TGTGCCAGCAGCCCCGAGCCAGGGACGCGGCAGCCCCAGCATTTT.

The J gene is TRBJ1-4, the V gene TRBV7-8, with D possibly matching TRBD1 (5 bases). V lost 1 base and J lost 15, with 18 bases in between. The length of the CDR3 is 14 residues. CDR1 SGHVS and CDR2 FQNEAQ come from the germline V gene. The CDR3 loop reads CASSLGGAHMSLFF. CDR3 DNA sequence: TGTGCCAGCAGCTTAGGGGGCGCGCATATGTCGTTGTTTTTT.

The gene calls are TRBV28 and TRBJ1-2, with D possibly being TRBD1 (5 bases). Germline V gene lookup returns CDR1 MDHEN and CDR2 SYDVKM. The CDR3 spans 14 residues. V was clipped by 6 bases and J by 3 bases, with 14 bases between them. DNA for the CDR3: TGTGCCAGCAGGCCAGGGCTTTCCTACTATGGCTACACCTTC. Translated, it gives CASRPGLSYYGYTF.

The J gene is TRBJ2-7, the V gene TRBV4-1; D not resolved. Germline values: CDR1 MGHRA, CDR2 YSYEKL. Trimming removed 1 base at V and 0 bases at J, with 7 bases between. This CDR3 region has 14 residues. In DNA, the CDR3 is TGCGCCAGCAGCCAAGGCAGCTACTCCTACGAGCAGTACTTC. The encoded protein is CASSQGSYSYEQYF.

The chain joins TRBV7-9 to TRBJ2-1; no definite D call. Germline CDR1 and CDR2: SEHNR and FQNEAQ (reference sequence). CDR3 length equals 14 residues. V gave up 1 base and J gave up 1 base, with 5 bases separating them. Here the CDR3 reads CASSLVASYNEQFF. DNA of the CDR3: TGTGCCAGCAGCTTAGTAGCATCCTACAATGAGCAGTTCTTC.

The chain uses TRBV7-2 and TRBJ2-3, with D perhaps TRBD1 or TRBD2 (6 bases each). Germline V gene sequence: CDR1 SGHTA, CDR2 FQGNSA. V gave up 5 bases and J gave up 1 base, with 16 bases separating them. The CDR3 has 16 residues. The CDR3 nucleotides are TGTGCCAGCAGCGCGGGACACGAGAGGGGCACAGATACGCAGTATTTT. It is translated as CASSAGHERGTDTQYF.

This chain uses TRBV7-3 with TRBJ2-3; 7 bases are a match to TRBD1. The CDR3 is 13 amino acids. V shed 4 bases and J 8 bases; nucleotides not matched to a gene: 6. In germline, CDR1 is SGHTA, CDR2 FQGTGA. CDR3 protein: CASSSRQGGTQYF. Here the CDR3 DNA reads TGTGCCAGCAGCTCTAGACAGGGTGGTACGCAGTATTTT.

V gene TRBV5-1 combines with J gene TRBJ1-1, with TRBD1 matching over 8 bases. CDR1 is SGHRS and CDR2 is YFSETQ in the germline V gene. The CDR3 covers 15 residues. Trimming at V came to 5 bases and at J to 6 bases, leaving 12 bases not matched to a gene. The CDR3 DNA follows: TGCGCCAGCAGTCGTCGGACAGGGAGGGAGGCTGAAGCTTTCTTT. It translates to CASSRRTGREAEAFF.

The chain couples TRBV19 to TRBJ2-7; 9 nucleotides line up with TRBD1. V gave up 2 bases and J gave up 3 bases; unmatched junction bases: 5. Germline assignment: CDR1 LNHDA and CDR2 SQIVND (reference sequence). The CDR3 has 15 residues. The CDR3 sequence is CASSIRDREHYEQYF. CDR3 bases: TGTGCCAGTAGTATACGGGACAGGGAACACTACGAGCAGTACTTC.

The chain is built from TRBV19 and TRBJ1-1; D possibly corresponds to TRBD1 (6 bases). The V end was cut by 10 bases, the J end by 0 bases, with 12 bases between. Germline CDR1 reads LNHDA; CDR2 reads SQIVND (reference sequence). The CDR3 covers 13 residues. The CDR3 nucleotides read TGTGCCACCGCGGACAGCTTGAACACTGAAGCTTTCTTT. Amino acid sequence: CATADSLNTEAFF.

The chain joins TRBV30 to TRBJ1-2; D not certain. V lost 0 bases to trimming and J lost 7 bases, with 9 bases between them. Germline loops: CDR1 GTSNPN, CDR2 SVGIG (reference sequence). The CDR3 extends over 12 amino acids. In nucleotides, the CDR3 is TGTGCCTGGAGTGTAGAATGGGCTGGCTACACCTTC. The encoded protein is CAWSVEWAGYTF.